The 15 T cell receptor beta chains listed next were all sequenced from one sample in a study of ipilimumab plus nivolumab after autologous stem cell transplantation. This table comes from immunoSEQ multiplex PCR, and its TCRdb copy is limited to in-frame clones, with some not included. The sample records 43,000 or so clones, roughly 84% being singletons. The sample in question was PBMCs, obtained in a trial of ipilimumab plus nivolumab as post-transplant consolidation. The receptors originated from a male donor with multiple myeloma.

The V call is TRBV27, the J call TRBJ1-5, with 8 bases that match TRBD1. With V trimmed by 4 bases and J by 5 bases, 7 bases remained unmatched. CDR1 and CDR2 from the germline V gene are MNHEY and SMNVEV (reference sequence). The CDR3 extends over 15 amino acids. The DNA of the CDR3 is TGTGCCAGCAGTTCTTACACACAGGGGGATCAGCCCCAGCATTTT. It yields the protein CASSSYTQGDQPQHF.

The chain uses TRBV27 and TRBJ1-2; D perhaps matches TRBD1 (6 bases). CDR1 and CDR2 (germline): MNHEY, SMNVEV (reference sequence). CDR3 size: 13 residues. V was clipped by 6 bases and J by 4 bases, with 12 bases between them. Written as DNA, the CDR3 is TGTGCCAGCAGATCGGGACACTTCTATGGCTACACCTTC. It codes for CASRSGHFYGYTF.

The table lists this clone with a count of one. DNA for the CDR3: TGTGCCAGCAGTGAATCACTTGCGAACACCGGGGAGCTGTTTTTT. Amino acid sequence: CASSESLANTGELFF. The chain couples TRBV6-1 to TRBJ2-2; no definite D call. The CDR3 is 15 amino acids. Germline CDR1 reads MNHNS; CDR2 reads SASEGT. The V gene lost 2 bases and the J gene lost 0 bases, with 7 bases spanning the gap.

The chain employs TRBV7-9 and TRBJ2-3; D is perhaps TRBD1 (6 bases). The CDR3 totals 13 residues. The ends were cut back, 5 bases at V and 5 bases at J, with 11 bases in the middle. Germline V gene sequence: CDR1 SEHNR, CDR2 FQNEAQ (reference sequence). Written as DNA, the CDR3 is TGTGCCAGCAGCAAGGAACAGGGAGATACGCAGTATTTT. This translates into CASSKEQGDTQYF.

J is TRBJ2-2 and V is TRBV7-2; 7 nucleotides match TRBD2. Per germline, CDR1 SGHTA and CDR2 FQGNSA. The CDR3 spans 14 residues. Trimming at V came to 5 bases and at J to 7 bases, leaving 7 bases not matched to a gene. The CDR3 DNA follows: TGTGCCAGCAGCCCTCGGGGGGATCACGGGGAGCTGTTTTTT. Its translation is CASSPRGDHGELFF.

This sequence joins TRBV9 and TRBJ1-6; TRBD1 might be the D (5 bases). Trimming removed 0 bases at V and 19 bases at J, with 20 bases between. CDR1 is SGDLS and CDR2 is YYNGEE in the germline V gene. The length of the CDR3 is 14 residues. The CDR3 spells CASSVGTQKTALHF. DNA for the CDR3: TGTGCCAGCAGCGTAGGGACCCAAAAGACAGCCTTGCACTTT.

This clone was found once. J is TRBJ1-2 and V is TRBV5-1, with D tentatively TRBD1 (5 bases). V dropped 4 bases and J dropped 4 bases, with 17 bases sitting between them. This CDR3 region has 15 residues. The germline CDR1 and CDR2 sequences are SGHRS and YFSETQ. The DNA for the CDR3 is TGCGCCAGCAGCGGATCTGGACGGGGGACCTATGGCTACACCTTC. Amino acids: CASSGSGRGTYGYTF.

This sequence joins TRBV7-9 and TRBJ2-3, with D uncertain. This CDR3 is 16 amino acids long. V was trimmed by 5 bases and J by 2 bases, leaving 17 bases between them. The germline V gene encodes CDR1 SEHNR and CDR2 FQNEAQ (reference sequence). CDR3 loop: CASSPRVSRPTDTQYF. The DNA for the CDR3 is TGTGCCAGCAGCCCGCGTGTTAGCAGACCCACAGATACGCAGTATTTT.

The chain couples TRBV4-1 to TRBJ1-2; possibly TRBD1 for D (6 bases). V was shortened by 4 bases and J by 4 bases, with 10 bases between the two germline ends. The CDR3 length is 13 residues. Germline V CDR1 and CDR2: MGHRA, YSYEKL. CDR3 coding DNA: TGCGCCAGCAGCCTCCAGGGGTCCTATGGCTACACCTTC. It codes for CASSLQGSYGYTF.

This sequence joins TRBV2 and TRBJ2-4, with D maybe TRBD2 (5 bases). Germline values: CDR1 SNHLY, CDR2 FYNNEI. V shed 5 bases and J shed 0 bases, with 20 bases lying between them. The CDR3 is 18 amino acids. The CDR3 bases are TGTGCCAGCAGTACCCCTCGGGGTAGCCCGCCAGCCAAAAACATTCAGTACTTC. It translates to CASSTPRGSPPAKNIQYF.

V gene TRBV2 combines with J gene TRBJ2-7, with 7 bases that match TRBD1. With 4 bases clipped from V and 2 bases from J, the junction kept 8 bases outside the gene matches. The CDR3 spans 15 residues. In germline, CDR1 is SNHLY, CDR2 FYNNEI. CDR3 protein: CASSGTQGTAYEQYF. The DNA for the CDR3 is TGTGCCAGCAGTGGGACACAGGGGACCGCCTACGAGCAGTACTTC. Looking up the rest from reference TRBV2 and TRBJ2-7 gives the full variable domain: EPEVTQTPSHQVTQMGQEVILRCVPISNHLYFYWYRQILGQKVEFLVSFYNNEISEKSEIFDDQFSVERPDGSNFTLKIRSTKLEDSAMYFCASSGTQGTAYEQYFGPGTRLTVT.

In nucleotides, the CDR3 is TGTGCCAGCAGTTTATTAATGGGGACAGATACGCAGTATTTT. This translates into CASSLLMGTDTQYF. This rearrangement joins TRBV27 to TRBJ2-3; D uncertain. The CDR3 loop spans 14 amino acids. V lost 1 base and J lost 3, with 8 bases in between. Per the germline V gene, CDR1 is MNHEY and CDR2 is SMNVEV (reference sequence).

The V gene is TRBV4-1, the J gene TRBJ1-4; 8 nucleotides match TRBD1. The CDR3 covers 15 residues. Trimming at V came to 4 bases and at J to 8 bases, leaving 9 bases not matched to a gene. CDR1 is MGHRA, CDR2 YSYEKL, per germline. CDR3 region: CASSPQRTGTEKLFF. In nucleotides, the CDR3 is TGCGCCAGCAGCCCCCAAAGGACAGGGACGGAAAAACTGTTTTTT.

The J gene is TRBJ2-1, the V gene TRBV5-1; 9 bases fit TRBD2. V lost 1 base to trimming and J lost 4 bases; unmatched junction nucleotides: 9. Germline CDR1 is SGHRS and CDR2 is YFSETQ. CDR3 size: 17 residues. The CDR3 is CASSLQLAGPGYNEQFF. CDR3 bases: TGCGCCAGCAGCTTGCAACTAGCGGGCCCGGGGTACAATGAGCAGTTCTTC.

The chain uses TRBV6-5 and TRBJ1-5; 7 nucleotides agree with TRBD1. The CDR3 has 14 amino acids. Trimming at V came to 5 bases and at J to 6 bases, leaving 7 bases not matched to a gene. Per the germline V gene, CDR1 is MNHEY and CDR2 is SVGAGI. The CDR3 sequence: CASSHGTVGQPQHF. The DNA of the CDR3 is TGTGCCAGCAGTCATGGGACAGTTGGTCAGCCCCAGCATTTT.